This entry describes one T cell receptor beta chain. Its matching antigen is unknown. This sample is drawn from a study of T-cell memory formation after mild COVID-19. With constant-segment primers, 5'RACE yielded cDNA libraries of TCR alpha and TCR beta that carried sample barcodes and UMIs. TCRdb reanalysed the 5' RACE reads using MiXCR and keeps one entry per CDR3 protein. The sample includes fewer than 550,000 distinct CDR3 sequences, 20% of them seen just once. CDR1 MNHNY and CDR2 SVGAGI come from the germline V gene (reference sequence). CDR3 length: 13 amino acids. The J segment lost 10 bases and the V segment lost 10 bases, leaving 13 bases of the junction unmatched. Study conclusions and caveats: In second-wave clones peaking day 37, SARS-CoV-2 specificity remained unconfirmed. Detection of some responders pre-infection suggested pre-existing cross-reactive memory T cells participated.

The V call is TRBV6-6, the J call TRBJ1-2, with TRBD1 matching over 9 bases. Specimen: PBMCs or a T cell subset sorted from them (not recorded which). This receptor was identified in an adult woman who had mild COVID-19 (a few samples of this study predate the infection). Cell type and time point are not known. The CDR3 DNA is TGTGCCATTTCCCCCCCGGGACAGGGTACCTACACCTTC. Translated, it gives CAISPPGQGTYTF.